This TCR beta chain derives from a study of blood T cells in healthy people across ages. Overall study findings and caveats: PBMCs went unsorted, and a conclusive naive versus antigen-experienced comparison was therefore prevented. Measured against age, TCR beta diversity per million T cells decreased in a roughly linear manner.

A remark on this clonotype: The antigen is unknown.

Through a sample-barcoded 5' primer and a J-beta primer mix, a second PCR was run for roughly 7 to 12 cycles. TCRdb reprocessed the 5' RACE reads via MiXCR and lists one record per CDR3 protein. The sample consists of fewer than 800,000 distinct CDR3 sequences, approximately 49% of them appearing once. The ends lost 3 bases at V and 0 bases at J; junction bases unmatched: 5. The germline V gene encodes CDR1 LGHNA and CDR2 YNFKEQ. The CDR3 extends over 17 amino acids. The chain carries TRBV4-2 and TRBJ2-2; 9 positions agree with TRBD2. This receptor was identified in an older woman in good health. Sequencing input: blood. The CDR3 nucleotides are TGTGCCAGCAGCCACTTAGCGGGAGACTCGAACACCGGGGAGCTGTTTTTT. It specifies CASSHLAGDSNTGELFF.